One and the same sample provided the 6 T cell receptor beta chains below, sequenced in a study of control samples from healthy donors and cancer patients. Produced via immunoSEQ multiplex PCR; TCRdb's table is partial and in-frame only. The data contain 25,000 to 30,000 clones, approximately 87% of them singletons. Sequenced: PBMCs. All receptors come from a woman in her 40s with lung cancer.

Only one count was recorded for this clone. The chain combines TRBV27 with TRBJ1-1, with 9 positions matching TRBD1. Germline V CDR1 and CDR2: MNHEY, SMNVEV (reference sequence). V trimming: 4 bases; J trimming: 8 bases; junction bases outside the gene matches: 5. The CDR3 has 13 amino acids. This chain's CDR3 is CASSYRTGAEAFF. In DNA form, the CDR3 reads TGTGCCAGCAGTTACCGGACAGGGGCCGAAGCTTTCTTT.

J is TRBJ1-3 and V is TRBV7-6; D is unresolved. This CDR3 is built from 16 residues. The germline CDR1 and CDR2 sequences are SGHVS and FNYEAQ. V was pared by 2 bases and J by 1 base, with 12 bases between. In DNA form, the CDR3 reads TGTGCCAGCAGCTTAATCGGCGAGGGTTCTGGAAACACCATATATTTT. Translating gives CASSLIGEGSGNTIYF.

The chain couples TRBV11-3 to TRBJ2-7; TRBD1 aligns across 7 bases. The length of the CDR3 is 15 residues. The V gene's germline CDR1 is SGHNT and CDR2 YENEEA. The V and J ends lost 4 bases and 0 bases, in that order; junction bases with no gene match: 6. The CDR3: CASSSMTGSSYEQYF. The DNA for the CDR3 is TGTGCCAGCAGCTCCATGACAGGGAGCTCCTACGAGCAGTACTTC.

V is TRBV12-3 or TRBV12-4 and J is TRBJ2-7, with D unclear. Trimming left V 6 bases short and J 6 bases short, with 12 bases between. This CDR3 comprises 12 residues. Here the CDR3 reads CASSRDRIEQYF. CDR3 bases: TGTGCCAGCAGCCGCGACCGGATCGAGCAGTACTTC.

The chain combines TRBV7-9 with TRBJ1-1; D is ambiguous. Germline CDR1 and CDR2: SEHNR and FQNEAQ (reference sequence). The CDR3 consists of 15 residues. Trimming removed 3 bases at V and 1 base at J, with 12 bases between. CDR3 region: CASSFGSYPNTEAFF. The DNA for the CDR3 is TGTGCCAGCAGCTTCGGGAGCTACCCGAACACTGAAGCTTTCTTT.

V is TRBV7-9 and J is TRBJ1-1; possibly TRBD1 for D (5 bases). This CDR3 comprises 11 residues. CDR1 is SEHNR, CDR2 FQNEAQ, per germline (reference sequence). V lost 5 bases to trimming and J lost 10 bases, with 11 bases between them. The CDR3 reads CASSPGTLAFF. For the CDR3, the DNA is TGTGCCAGCAGCCCGGGGACTCTAGCTTTCTTT.